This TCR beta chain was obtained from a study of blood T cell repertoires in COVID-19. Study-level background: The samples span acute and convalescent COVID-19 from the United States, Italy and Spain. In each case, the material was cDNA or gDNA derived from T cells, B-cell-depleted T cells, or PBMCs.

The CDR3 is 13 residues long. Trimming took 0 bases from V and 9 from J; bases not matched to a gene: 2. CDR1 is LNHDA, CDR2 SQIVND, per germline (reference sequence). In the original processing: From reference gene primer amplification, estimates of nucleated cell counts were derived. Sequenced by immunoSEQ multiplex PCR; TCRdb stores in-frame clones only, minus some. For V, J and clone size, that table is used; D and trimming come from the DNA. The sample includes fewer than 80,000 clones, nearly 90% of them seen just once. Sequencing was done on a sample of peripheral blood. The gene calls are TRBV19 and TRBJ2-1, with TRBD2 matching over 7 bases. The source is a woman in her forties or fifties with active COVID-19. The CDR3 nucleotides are TGTGCCAGTAGTATAGATCGCGGGGGTGAGCAGTTCTTC. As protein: CASSIDRGGEQFF.